Below, one T cell receptor beta chain is given with its context. The specificity of this receptor is unknown. This entry is derived from a study of monozygotic twins with inflammatory bowel disease (dated by TCRdb to the late 2010s). For the wider study: A total of approximately 30 monozygotic twin pairs were included in the full study, comprising nine German pairs (four IBD-concordant, five IBD-discordant) and 19 IBD-discordant Danish pairs. The search for disease-associated traits relied mainly on comparing IBD patients with their genetically identical healthy co-twins within discordant pairs. Each individual had, on average, about 151 000 unique TCRalpha sequences and 181 000 unique TCRbeta sequences available for analysis.

CDR1 is given as SEHNR and CDR2 as FQNEAQ, both from the germline V gene (reference sequence). The CDR3 runs 15 residues from the cysteine to the phenylalanine. A DNA sequence was not provided. The protocol used for the library was 5' RACE. For each TCR library, about 4,000 ng of total RNA was used. cDNA was synthesized with SMARTScribe reverse transcriptase in eight separate reactions per sample. During cDNA synthesis, template switching was used to introduce unique molecular identifiers that contained a 6-nucleotide sample barcode. TCRalpha and TCRbeta cDNA was amplified by two nested PCRs of about 15 and 9 cycles, with bead purification after each PCR. Before amplification, the cDNA was both treated with uracil DNA-glycosylase and purified with the QIAquick PCR purification kit. The second PCR was the step at which Illumina TruSeq-compatible adapters and sample-specific barcodes were added. TapeStation and Qubit were used to check library quality and concentration, and roughly 5 ng of each library went into the pool. Pooled libraries were sequenced on an Illumina HiSeq2500 single-index Rapid Run with 2 x 100 bp reads and custom sequencing primers. The study's processing was this. MiGEC version 1.2.6 was used for UMI-based consensus assembly, which corrected PCR and sequencing errors. MiXCR version 2.1.1 handled V(D)J alignment, clonotype assembly and CDR3 extraction. To normalise gene usage, clonotype sharing and MAIT/NKT TCR abundance, the top 1000, 10 000 and 20 000 clonotypes in each sample were analysed. Diversity was computed as the inverse Simpson index with the vegan R package after downsampling to 27 000 UMIs. Paired Mann-Whitney U tests were applied to discordant twin pairs, with Benjamini-Hochberg correction for multiple testing. TCRdb reprocessed the raw reads; every CDR3 protein sequence is a single record, and DNA is not supplied. It is TCRdb's table, rather than the study itself, that gives the V and J calls and clone size. The table kept for this sample lists over 150,000 distinct CDR3 sequences. The ten largest clones add up to under 3.5% of the sample.

Broad study findings and their caveats: Repertoire similarity did not differ between concordant and discordant twins, which could be due to limited statistical power. No single strong signal or clonotype linked to IBD turned up in the results, so the idea that one exists was not supported. A decrease in TCRbeta repertoire diversity, as measured by inverse Simpson index, was observed in IBD patients compared with their healthy co-twins. Fewer clonotypes were shared with other individuals by IBD patients than by healthy twins, most markedly in patients showing signs of disease activity. Because patients received different immunosuppressive treatments, the repertoires may have picked up extra background noise and variability between individuals. Different T cell subtypes could not be distinguished in the analysis.

A roughly 2.5 ml peripheral blood sample was drawn into PAXgene tubes per donor and stored at -80°C. Without T cell sorting, total RNA was isolated from whole blood using the PAXgene blood miRNA kit on an automated QIAcube. Peripheral blood from monozygotic twin pairs concordant or discordant for inflammatory bowel disease was subjected to deep TCRalpha and TCRbeta repertoire profiling with unique molecular barcoding. Smoking habits were recorded for all twin pairs, and individuals were classified as current, former or never smokers. Rearrangement joined TRBV7-9 to TRBJ2-7; TCRdb calls TRBD2, which cannot be checked without DNA. Sequencing was carried out using blood. The sequence came from a human donor with ulcerative colitis or Crohn's disease, or a healthy co-twin of an affected twin (not recorded which). This receptor has the CDR3 CASSFLTSGNYEQYF. The entire variable domain, with the stretches around the CDR3 drawn from the reference TRBV7-9 and TRBJ2-7 proteins, is DTGVSQNPRHKITKRGQNVTFRCDPISEHNRLYWYRQTLGQGPEFLTYFQNEAQLEKSRLLSDRFSAERPKGSFSTLEIQRTEQGDSAMYLCASSFLTSGNYEQYFGPGTRLTVT.